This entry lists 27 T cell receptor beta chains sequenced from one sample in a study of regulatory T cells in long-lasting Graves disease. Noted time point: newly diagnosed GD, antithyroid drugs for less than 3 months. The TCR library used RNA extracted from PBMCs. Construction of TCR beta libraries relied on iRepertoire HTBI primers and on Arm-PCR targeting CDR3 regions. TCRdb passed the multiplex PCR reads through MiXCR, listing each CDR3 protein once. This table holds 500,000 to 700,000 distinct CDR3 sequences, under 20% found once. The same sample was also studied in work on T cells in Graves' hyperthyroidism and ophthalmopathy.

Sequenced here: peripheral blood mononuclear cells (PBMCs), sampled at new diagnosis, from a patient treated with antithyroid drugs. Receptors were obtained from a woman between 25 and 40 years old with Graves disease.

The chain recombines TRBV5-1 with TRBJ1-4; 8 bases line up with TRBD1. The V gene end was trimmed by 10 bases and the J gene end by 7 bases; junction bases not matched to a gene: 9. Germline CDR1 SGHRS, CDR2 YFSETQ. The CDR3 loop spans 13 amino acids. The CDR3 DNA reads TGCGCCCCGAAACAGGGGGAAGGTGAAAAACTGTTTTTT. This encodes CAPKQGEGEKLFF.

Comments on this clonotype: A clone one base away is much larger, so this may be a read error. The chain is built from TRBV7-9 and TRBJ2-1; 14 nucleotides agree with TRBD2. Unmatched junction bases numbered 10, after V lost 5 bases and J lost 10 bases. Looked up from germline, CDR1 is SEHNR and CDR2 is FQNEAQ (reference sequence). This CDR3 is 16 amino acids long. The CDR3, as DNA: TGTGCCAGCAGCCCATCGACTAGCGGGAGGGGATGGGAGCAGTTCTTC. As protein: CASSPSTSGRGWEQFF.

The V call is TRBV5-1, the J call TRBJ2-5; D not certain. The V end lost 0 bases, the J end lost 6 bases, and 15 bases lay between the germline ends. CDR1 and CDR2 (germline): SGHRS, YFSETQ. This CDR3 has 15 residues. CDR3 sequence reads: CASSLEAAVGQTQYF. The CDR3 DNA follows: TGCGCCAGCAGCTTGGAGGCGGCCGTAGGTCAGACCCAGTACTTC. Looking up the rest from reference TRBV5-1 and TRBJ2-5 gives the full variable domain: KAGVTQTPRYLIKTRGQQVTLSCSPISGHRSVSWYQQTPGQGLQFLFEYFSETQRNKGNFPGRFSGRQFSNSRSEMNVSTLELGDSALYLCASSLEAAVGQTQYFGPGTRLLVL.

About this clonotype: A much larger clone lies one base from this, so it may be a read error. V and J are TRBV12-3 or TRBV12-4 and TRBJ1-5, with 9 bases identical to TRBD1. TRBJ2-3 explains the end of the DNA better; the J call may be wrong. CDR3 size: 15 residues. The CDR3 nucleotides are TGTGCCAGCAGTTGGACCGGGACAGGGAATCAGCCCCAGTATTTT. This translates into CASSWTGTGNQPQYF.

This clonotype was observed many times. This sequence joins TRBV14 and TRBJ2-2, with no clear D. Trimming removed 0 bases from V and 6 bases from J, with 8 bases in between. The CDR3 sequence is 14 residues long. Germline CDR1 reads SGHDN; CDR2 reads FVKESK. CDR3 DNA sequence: TGTGCCAGCAGCCAAGATTGGCTGGCCGGGGAGCTGTTTTTT. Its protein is CASSQDWLAGELFF.

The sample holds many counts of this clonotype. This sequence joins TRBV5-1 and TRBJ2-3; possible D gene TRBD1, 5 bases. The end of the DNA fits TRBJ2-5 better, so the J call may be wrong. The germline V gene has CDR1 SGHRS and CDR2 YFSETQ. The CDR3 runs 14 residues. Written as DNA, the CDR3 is TGCGCCAGCAGCTTGGACCAGGGTATAAAGACCCAGTACTTC. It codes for CASSLDQGIKTQYF.

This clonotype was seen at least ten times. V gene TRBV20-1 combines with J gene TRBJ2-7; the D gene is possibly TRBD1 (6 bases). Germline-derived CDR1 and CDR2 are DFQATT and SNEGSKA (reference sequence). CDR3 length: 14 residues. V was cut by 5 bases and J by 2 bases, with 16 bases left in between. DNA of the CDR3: TGCAGTGCTTGTCTCACAGGGAGAACCTACGAGCAGTACTTC. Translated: CSACLTGRTYEQYF.

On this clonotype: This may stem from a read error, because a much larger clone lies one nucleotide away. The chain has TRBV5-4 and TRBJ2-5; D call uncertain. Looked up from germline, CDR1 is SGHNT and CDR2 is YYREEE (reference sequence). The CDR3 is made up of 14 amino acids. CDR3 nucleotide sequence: TGTGCCAGCAACTTGGCGGCTGCAGAGGAGACCCAGTACTTC. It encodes CASNLAAAEETQYF.

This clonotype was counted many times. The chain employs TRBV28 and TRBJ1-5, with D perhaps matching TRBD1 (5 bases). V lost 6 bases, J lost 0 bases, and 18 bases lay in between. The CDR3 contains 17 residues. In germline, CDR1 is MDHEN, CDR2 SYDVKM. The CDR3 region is CASRIHRKIYSNQPQHF. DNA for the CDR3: TGTGCCAGCAGGATCCACAGGAAAATCTATAGCAATCAGCCCCAGCATTTT.

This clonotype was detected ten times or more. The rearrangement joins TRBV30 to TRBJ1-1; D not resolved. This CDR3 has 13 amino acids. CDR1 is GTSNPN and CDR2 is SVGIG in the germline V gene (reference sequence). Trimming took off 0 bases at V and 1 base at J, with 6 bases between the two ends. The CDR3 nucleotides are TGTGCCTGGAGTGTACAAGAGAACACTGAAGCTTTCTTT. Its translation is CAWSVQENTEAFF. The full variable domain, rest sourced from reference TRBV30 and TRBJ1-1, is SQTIHQWPATLVQPVGSPLSLECTVEGTSNPNLYWYRQAAGRGLQLLFYSVGIGQISSEVPQNLSASRPQDRQFILSSKKLLLSDSGFYLCAWSVQENTEAFFGQGTRLTVV.

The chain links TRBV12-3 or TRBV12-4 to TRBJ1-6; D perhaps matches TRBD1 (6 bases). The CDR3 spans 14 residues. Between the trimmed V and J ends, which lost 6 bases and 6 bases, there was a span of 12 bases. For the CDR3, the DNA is TGTGCCAGCAGCCAGGGGTCTTCTAATTCACCCCTCCACTTT. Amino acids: CASSQGSSNSPLHF.

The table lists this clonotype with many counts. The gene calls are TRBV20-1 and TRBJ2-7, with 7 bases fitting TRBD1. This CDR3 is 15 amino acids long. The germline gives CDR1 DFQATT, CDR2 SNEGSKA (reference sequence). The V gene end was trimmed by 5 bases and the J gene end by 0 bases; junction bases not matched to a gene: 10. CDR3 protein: CSAVRPGQTSYEQYF. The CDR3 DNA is TGCAGTGCTGTTAGACCGGGACAGACCTCCTACGAGCAGTACTTC.

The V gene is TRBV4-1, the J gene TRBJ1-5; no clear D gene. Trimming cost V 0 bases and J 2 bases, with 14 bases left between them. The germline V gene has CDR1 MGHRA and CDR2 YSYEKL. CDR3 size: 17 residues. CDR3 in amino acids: CASSQDWVGAGNQPQHF. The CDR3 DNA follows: TGCGCCAGCAGCCAAGATTGGGTGGGCGCGGGCAATCAGCCCCAGCATTTT.

The CDR3 sequence: CASSWGGDNYGYTF. Written as DNA, the CDR3 is TGTGCCAGCAGCTGGGGGGGAGATAACTATGGCTACACCTTC. The J gene is TRBJ1-2, the V gene TRBV7-9, with a tentative D call TRBD1 (5 bases). The CDR3 has 14 residues. V was pared by 4 bases and J by 1 base, with 10 bases between. Germline loops: CDR1 SEHNR, CDR2 FQNEAQ (reference sequence).

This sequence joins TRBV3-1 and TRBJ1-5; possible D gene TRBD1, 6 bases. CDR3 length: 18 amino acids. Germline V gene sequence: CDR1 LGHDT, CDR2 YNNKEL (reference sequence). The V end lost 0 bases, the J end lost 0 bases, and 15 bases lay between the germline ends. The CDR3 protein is CASSQDLPGQISNQPQHF. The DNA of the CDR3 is TGTGCCAGCAGCCAAGATCTCCCAGGACAGATTAGCAATCAGCCCCAGCATTTT.

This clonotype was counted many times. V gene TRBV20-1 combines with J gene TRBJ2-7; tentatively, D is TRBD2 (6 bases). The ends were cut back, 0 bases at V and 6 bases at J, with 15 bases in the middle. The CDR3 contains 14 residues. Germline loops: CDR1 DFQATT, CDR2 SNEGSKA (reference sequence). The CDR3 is CSARDVLVGGEQYF. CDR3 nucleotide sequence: TGCAGTGCTAGAGATGTACTAGTGGGAGGCGAGCAGTACTTC.

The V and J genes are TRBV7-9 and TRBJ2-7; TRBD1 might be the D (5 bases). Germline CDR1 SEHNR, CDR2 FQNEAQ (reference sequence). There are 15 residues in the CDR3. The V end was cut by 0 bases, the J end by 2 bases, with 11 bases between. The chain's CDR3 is CASSLAGRATYEQYF. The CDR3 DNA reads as TGTGCCAGCAGCTTAGCCGGCAGGGCCACCTACGAGCAGTACTTC. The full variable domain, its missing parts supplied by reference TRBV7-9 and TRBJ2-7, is DTGVSQNPRHKITKRGQNVTFRCDPISEHNRLYWYRQTLGQGPEFLTYFQNEAQLEKSRLLSDRFSAERPKGSFSTLEIQRTEQGDSAMYLCASSLAGRATYEQYFGPGTRLTVT.

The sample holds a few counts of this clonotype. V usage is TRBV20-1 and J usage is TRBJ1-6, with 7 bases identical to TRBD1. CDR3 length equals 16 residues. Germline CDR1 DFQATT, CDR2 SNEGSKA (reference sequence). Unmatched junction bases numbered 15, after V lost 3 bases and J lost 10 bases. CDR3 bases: TGCAGTGCTAGTTCCGGCTTAGGACAGGACGAATCACCCCTCCACTTT. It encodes CSASSGLGQDESPLHF.

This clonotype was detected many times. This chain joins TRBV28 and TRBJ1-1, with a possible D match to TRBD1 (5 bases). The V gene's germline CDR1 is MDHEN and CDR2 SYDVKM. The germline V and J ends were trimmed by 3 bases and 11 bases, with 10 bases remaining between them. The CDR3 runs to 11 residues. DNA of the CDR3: TGTGCCAGCAGTTTTAGGGGCAAGGCTTTCTTT. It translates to CASSFRGKAFF.

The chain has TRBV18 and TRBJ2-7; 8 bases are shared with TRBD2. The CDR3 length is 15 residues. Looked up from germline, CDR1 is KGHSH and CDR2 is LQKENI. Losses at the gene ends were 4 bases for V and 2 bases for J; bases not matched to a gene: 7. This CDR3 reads CASSQLSGSTYEQYF. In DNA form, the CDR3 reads TGTGCCAGCTCACAACTCAGCGGGAGCACCTACGAGCAGTACTTC.

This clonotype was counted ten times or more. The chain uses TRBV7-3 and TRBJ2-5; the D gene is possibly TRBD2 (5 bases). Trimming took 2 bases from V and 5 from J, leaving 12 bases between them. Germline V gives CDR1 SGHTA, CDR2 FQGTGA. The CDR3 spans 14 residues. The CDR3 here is CASSLQPEGETQYF. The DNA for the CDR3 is TGTGCCAGCAGCTTACAACCCGAGGGTGAGACCCAGTACTTC.

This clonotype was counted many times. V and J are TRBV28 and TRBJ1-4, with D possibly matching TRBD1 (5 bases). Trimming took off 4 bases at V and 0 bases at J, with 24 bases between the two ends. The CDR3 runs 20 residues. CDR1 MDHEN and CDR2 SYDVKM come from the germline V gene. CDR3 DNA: TGTGCCAGCAGTTCTCCAAACAGACCCAACCCCAGGGCAACTAATGAAAAACTGTTTTTT. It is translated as CASSSPNRPNPRATNEKLFF.

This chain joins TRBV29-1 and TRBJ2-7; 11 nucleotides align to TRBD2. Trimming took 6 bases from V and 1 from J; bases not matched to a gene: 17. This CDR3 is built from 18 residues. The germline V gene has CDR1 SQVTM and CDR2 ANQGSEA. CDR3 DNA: TGCAGCGTGGACTTCTGGGGGGATAGCGGGAGGGCATCCTACGAGCAGTACTTC. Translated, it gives CSVDFWGDSGRASYEQYF.

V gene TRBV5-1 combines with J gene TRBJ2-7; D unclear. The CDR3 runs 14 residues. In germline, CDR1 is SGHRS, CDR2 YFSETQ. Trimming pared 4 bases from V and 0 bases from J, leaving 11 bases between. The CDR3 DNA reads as TGCGCCAGCAGCCCTAAGCTGAGCTCCTACGAGCAGTACTTC. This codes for CASSPKLSSYEQYF.

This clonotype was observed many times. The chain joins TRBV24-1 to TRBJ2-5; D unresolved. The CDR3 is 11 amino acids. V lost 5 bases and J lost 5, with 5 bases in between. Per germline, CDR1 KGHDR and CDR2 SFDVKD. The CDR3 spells CATSVGETQYF. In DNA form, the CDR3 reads TGTGCCACCAGTGTGGGGGAGACCCAGTACTTC.

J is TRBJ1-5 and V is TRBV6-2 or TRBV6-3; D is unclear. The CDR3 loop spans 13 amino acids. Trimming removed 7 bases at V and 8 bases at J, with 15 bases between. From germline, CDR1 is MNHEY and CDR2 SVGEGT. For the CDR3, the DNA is TGTGCCAGCAATGACCAGGCCTTCGAGCCCCAGCATTTT. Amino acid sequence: CASNDQAFEPQHF.

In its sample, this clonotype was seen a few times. This CDR3 is CASSLGVAGRTDTQYF. The CDR3 DNA is TGCGCCAGCAGCTTGGGAGTAGCGGGCCGCACAGATACGCAGTATTTT. J is TRBJ2-3 and V is TRBV5-1; 7 nucleotides agree with TRBD2. The CDR3 contains 16 residues. V was clipped by 0 bases and J by 1 base; unmatched bases: 5. Germline V gene sequence: CDR1 SGHRS, CDR2 YFSETQ.